This TCR beta chain is drawn from a study of early T cells in non-severe SARS-CoV-2 infection. Study-wide findings and caveats: Missing private and CD4 specificities, VDJdb matching favored anti-spike CD8 responses.

Many counts were recorded for this clonotype. What it binds is not known. The CDR3 is 16 amino acids. CDR1 is KGHSH, CDR2 LQKENI, per germline. V was cut by 2 bases and J by 7 bases, with 21 bases left in between. MiXCR, applied by TCRdb to the 5' RACE reads, yields one record per CDR3 protein. The repertoire holds more than 70,000 distinct CDR3 sequences, 9% to 15% seen once, with about 6% in the top ten. Sequencing used whole blood. The source is an adult who was a healthcare worker with PCR-confirmed SARS-CoV-2 infection or an uninfected control (not recorded which). The chain uses TRBV18 and TRBJ2-7; D may be TRBD1 or TRBD2 (5 bases each). CDR3 loop: CASSPWDRSTNTEQYF. Here the CDR3 DNA reads TGTGCCAGCTCACCATGGGACCGATCTACGAACACGGAGCAGTACTTC.